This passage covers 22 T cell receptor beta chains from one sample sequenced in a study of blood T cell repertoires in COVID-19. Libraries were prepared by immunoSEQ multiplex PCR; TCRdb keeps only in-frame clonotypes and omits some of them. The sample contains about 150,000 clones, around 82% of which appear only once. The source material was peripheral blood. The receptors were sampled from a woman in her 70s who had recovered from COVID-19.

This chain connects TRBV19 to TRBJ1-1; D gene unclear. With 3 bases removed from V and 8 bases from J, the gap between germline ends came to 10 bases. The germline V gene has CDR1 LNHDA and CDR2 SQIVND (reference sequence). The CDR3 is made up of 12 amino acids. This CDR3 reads CASSIGGWEAFF. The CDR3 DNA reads TGTGCCAGTAGTATCGGCGGCTGGGAAGCTTTCTTT.

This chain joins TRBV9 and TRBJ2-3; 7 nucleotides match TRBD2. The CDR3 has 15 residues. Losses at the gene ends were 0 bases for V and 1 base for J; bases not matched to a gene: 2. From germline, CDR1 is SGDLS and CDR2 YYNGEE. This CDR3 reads CASSVGLARTDTQYF. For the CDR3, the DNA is TGTGCCAGCAGCGTAGGACTAGCCCGCACAGATACGCAGTATTTT.

The CDR3 bases are TGTGCCAGCTCACCCGACAGGGTTGGCTCTGGGGACCAGTACTTC. Translated: CASSPDRVGSGDQYF. This chain joins TRBV18 and TRBJ2-5, with TRBD1 matching over 7 bases. Trimming at V came to 3 bases and at J to 10 bases, leaving 14 bases not matched to a gene. Germline CDR1 reads KGHSH; CDR2 reads LQKENI. The CDR3 is made up of 15 amino acids.

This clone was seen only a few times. The CDR3, as DNA: TGTGCCAGCAGTCCCCGGGGGGCCAACTATGGCTACACCTTC. Translating it yields CASSPRGANYGYTF. The chain is built from TRBV6-5 and TRBJ1-2, with a possible D match to TRBD1 (6 bases). The germline V gene encodes CDR1 MNHEY and CDR2 SVGAGI. The V and J ends lost 5 bases and 2 bases respectively, with 12 bases between them. The CDR3 runs to 14 residues.

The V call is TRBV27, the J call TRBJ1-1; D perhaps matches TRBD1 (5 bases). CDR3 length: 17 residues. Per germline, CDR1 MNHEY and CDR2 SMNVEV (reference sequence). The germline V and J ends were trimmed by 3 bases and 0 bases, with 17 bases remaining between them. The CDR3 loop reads CASSLVGAPRVNTEAFF. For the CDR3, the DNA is TGTGCCAGCAGTTTGGTTGGGGCCCCCAGGGTGAACACTGAAGCTTTCTTT.

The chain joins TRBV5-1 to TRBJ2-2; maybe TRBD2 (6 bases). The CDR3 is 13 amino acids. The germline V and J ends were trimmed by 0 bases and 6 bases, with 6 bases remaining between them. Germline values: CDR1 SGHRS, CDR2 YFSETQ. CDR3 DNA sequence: TGCGCCAGCAGCTTGGGCGGGGCCGGGGAGCTGTTTTTT. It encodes CASSLGGAGELFF.

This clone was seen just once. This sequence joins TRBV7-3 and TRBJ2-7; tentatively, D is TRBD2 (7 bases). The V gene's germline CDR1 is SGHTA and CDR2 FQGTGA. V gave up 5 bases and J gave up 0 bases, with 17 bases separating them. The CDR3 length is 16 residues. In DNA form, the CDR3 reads TGTGCCAGCAGCCCAAAGGGGGGGGCTGCCTCCTACGAGCAGTACTTC. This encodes CASSPKGGAASYEQYF.

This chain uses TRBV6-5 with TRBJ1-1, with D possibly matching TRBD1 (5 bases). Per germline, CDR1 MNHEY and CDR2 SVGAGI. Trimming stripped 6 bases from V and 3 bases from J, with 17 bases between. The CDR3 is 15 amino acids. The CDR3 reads CASSDRAGEDTEAFF. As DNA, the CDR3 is TGTGCCAGCAGCGATCGGGCGGGGGAGGACACTGAAGCTTTCTTT.

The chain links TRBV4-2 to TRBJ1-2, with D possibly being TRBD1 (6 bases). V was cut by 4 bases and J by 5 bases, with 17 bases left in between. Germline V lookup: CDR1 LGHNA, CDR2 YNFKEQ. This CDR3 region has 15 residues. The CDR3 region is CASSREGGVRYGYTF. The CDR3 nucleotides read TGTGCCAGCAGCCGCGAGGGGGGGGTTCGGTATGGCTACACCTTC.

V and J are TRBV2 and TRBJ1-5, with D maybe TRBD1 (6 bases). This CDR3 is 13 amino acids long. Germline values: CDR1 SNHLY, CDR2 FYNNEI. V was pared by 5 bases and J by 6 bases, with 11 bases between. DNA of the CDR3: TGTGCCAGCAGTTGGGAGGGGGGTCAGCCCCAGCATTTT. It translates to CASSWEGGQPQHF.

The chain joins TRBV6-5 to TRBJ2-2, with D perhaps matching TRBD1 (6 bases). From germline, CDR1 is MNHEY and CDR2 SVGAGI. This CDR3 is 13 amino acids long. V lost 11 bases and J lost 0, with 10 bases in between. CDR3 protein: CASGTTNTGELFF. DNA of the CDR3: TGTGCCTCCGGGACAACGAACACCGGGGAGCTGTTTTTT.

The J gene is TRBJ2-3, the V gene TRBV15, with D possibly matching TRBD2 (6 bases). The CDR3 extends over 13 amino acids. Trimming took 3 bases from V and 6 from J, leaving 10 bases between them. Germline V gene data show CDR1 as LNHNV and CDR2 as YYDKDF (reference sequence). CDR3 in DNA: TGTGCCACCAGCAGGGCTAGCGCGGATACGCAGTATTTT. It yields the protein CATSRASADTQYF.

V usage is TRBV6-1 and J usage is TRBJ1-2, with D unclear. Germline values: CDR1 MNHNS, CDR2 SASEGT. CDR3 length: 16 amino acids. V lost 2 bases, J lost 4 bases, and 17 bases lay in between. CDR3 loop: CASSEPGFLTPYGYTF. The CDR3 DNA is TGTGCCAGCAGTGAACCGGGGTTCCTCACCCCCTATGGCTACACCTTC.

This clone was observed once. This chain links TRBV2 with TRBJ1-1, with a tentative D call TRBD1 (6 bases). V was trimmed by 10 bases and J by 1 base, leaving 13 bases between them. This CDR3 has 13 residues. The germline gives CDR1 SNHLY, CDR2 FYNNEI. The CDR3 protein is CAIHRQANTEAFF. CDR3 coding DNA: TGTGCCATCCATAGACAGGCGAACACTGAAGCTTTCTTT.

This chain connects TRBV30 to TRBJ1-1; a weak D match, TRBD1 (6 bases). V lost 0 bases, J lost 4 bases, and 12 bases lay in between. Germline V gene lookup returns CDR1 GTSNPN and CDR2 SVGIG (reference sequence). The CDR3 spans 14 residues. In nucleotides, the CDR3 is TGTGCCTGGAGTGTAAACAGGGCGGGCACTGAAGCTTTCTTT. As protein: CAWSVNRAGTEAFF.

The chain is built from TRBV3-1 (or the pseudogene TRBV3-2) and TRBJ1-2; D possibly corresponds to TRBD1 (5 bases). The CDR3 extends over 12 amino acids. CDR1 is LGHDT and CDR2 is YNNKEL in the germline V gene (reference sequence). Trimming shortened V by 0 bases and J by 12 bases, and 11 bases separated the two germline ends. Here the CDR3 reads CASSQDGGGDTF. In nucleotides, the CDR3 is TGTGCCAGCAGCCAAGATGGCGGGGGGGACACCTTC.

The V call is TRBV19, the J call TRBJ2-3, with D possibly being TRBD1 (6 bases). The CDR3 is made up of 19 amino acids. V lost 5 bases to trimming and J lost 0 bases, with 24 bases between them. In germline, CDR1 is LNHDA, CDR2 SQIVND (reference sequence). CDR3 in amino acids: CASSRQGRRTSTSTDTQYF. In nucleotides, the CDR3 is TGTGCCAGTAGTCGGCAGGGGCGTCGGACTTCGACTAGCACAGATACGCAGTATTTT.

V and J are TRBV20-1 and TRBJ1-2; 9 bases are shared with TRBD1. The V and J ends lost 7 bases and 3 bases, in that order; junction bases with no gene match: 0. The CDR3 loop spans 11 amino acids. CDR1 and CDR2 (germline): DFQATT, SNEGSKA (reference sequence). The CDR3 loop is CSGQGDYGYTF. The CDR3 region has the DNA TGCAGTGGACAGGGGGACTATGGCTACACCTTC.

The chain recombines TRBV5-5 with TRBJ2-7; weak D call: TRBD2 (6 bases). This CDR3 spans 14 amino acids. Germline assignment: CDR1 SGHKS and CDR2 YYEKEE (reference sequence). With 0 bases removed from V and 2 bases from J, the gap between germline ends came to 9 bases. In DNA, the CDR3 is TGTGCCAGCAGCTTGGCGACGGGAGCCTACGAGCAGTACTTC. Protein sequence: CASSLATGAYEQYF.

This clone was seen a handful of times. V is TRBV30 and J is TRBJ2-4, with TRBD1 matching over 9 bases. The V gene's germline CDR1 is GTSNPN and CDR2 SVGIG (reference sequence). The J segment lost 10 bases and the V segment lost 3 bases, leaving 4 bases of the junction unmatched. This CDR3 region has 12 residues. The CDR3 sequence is CAWRGTGPIQYF. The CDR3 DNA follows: TGTGCCTGGAGGGGGACAGGGCCGATTCAGTACTTC.

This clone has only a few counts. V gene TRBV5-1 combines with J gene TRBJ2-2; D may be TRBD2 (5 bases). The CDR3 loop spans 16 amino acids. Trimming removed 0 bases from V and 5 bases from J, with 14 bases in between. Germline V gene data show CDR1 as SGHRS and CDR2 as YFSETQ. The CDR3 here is CASSLAPSRVTGELFF. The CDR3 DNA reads TGCGCCAGCAGCTTGGCGCCTAGCCGGGTGACCGGGGAGCTGTTTTTT.

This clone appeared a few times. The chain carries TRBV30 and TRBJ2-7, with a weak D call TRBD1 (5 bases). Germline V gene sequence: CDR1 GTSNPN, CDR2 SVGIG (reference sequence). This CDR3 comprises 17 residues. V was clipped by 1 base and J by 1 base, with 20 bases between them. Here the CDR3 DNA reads TGTGCCTGGAGTGGTCTCGTCGGGCAGGGTTCGTCCTACGAGCAGTACTTC. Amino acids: CAWSGLVGQGSSYEQYF.